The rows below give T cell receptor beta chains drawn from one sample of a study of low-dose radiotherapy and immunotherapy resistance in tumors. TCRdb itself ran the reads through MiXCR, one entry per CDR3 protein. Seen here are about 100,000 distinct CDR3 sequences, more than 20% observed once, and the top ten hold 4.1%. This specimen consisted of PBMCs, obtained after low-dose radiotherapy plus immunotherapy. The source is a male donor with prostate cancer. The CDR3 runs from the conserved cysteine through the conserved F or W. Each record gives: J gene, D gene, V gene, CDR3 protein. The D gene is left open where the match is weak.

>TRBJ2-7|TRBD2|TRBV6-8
CASSYGGAGVDEQYF
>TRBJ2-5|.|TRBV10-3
CASSGTQETQYF
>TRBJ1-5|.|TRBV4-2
CASSQEHGQRGQPQHF
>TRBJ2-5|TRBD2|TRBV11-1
CASTNSGGSETQYF
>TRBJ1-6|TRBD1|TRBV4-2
CASSQTTGGNSPLHF
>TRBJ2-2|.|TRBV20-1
CSAGDVGAGELFF
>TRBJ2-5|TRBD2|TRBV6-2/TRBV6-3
CASSRLAGAETQYF
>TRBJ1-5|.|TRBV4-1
CASSPPQGNQPQHF
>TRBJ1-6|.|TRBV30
CAWGTLPSPLHF
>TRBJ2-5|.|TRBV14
CASSQILETQYF
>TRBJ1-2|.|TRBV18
CASSPEKVYGYTF
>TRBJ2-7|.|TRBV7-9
CASSELGDALYEQYF
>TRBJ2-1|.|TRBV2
CASSKGRADEQFF
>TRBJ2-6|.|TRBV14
CASSLITLGVGANVLTF
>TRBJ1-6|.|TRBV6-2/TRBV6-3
CASSYPGEANNSPLHF
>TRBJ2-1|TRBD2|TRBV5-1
CASSQNLAGVYNEQFF
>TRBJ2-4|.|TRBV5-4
CASSLGTDKNIQYF
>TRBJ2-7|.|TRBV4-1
CASSLGEGASYEQYF
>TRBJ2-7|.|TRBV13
CASSLRGISSYEQYF
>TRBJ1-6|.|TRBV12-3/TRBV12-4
CASRESGYPYNSPLHF